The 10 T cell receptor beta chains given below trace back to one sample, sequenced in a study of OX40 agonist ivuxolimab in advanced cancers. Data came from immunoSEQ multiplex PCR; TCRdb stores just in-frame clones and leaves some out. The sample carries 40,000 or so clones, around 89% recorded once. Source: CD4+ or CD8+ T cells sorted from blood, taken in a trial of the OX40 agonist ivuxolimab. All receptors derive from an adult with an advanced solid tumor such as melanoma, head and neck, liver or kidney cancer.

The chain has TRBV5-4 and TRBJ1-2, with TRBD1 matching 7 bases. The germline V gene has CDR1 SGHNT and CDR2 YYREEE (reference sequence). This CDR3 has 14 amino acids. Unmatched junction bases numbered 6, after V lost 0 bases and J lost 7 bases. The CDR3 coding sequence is TGTGCCAGCAGCTTGGACTCAGGGGGAAGTGGCTACACCTTC. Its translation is CASSLDSGGSGYTF.

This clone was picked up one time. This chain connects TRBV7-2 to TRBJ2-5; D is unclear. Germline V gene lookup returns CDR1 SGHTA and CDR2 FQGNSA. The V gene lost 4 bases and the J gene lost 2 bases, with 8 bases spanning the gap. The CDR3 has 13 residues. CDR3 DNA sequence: TGTGCCAGCAGCTCGGTTACACAAGAGACCCAGTACTTC. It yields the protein CASSSVTQETQYF.

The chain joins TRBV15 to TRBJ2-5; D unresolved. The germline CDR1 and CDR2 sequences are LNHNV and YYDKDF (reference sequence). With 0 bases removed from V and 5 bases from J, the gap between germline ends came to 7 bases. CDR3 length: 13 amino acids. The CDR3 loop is CATSRDLPETQYF. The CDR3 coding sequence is TGTGCCACCAGCAGAGATTTACCGGAGACCCAGTACTTC.

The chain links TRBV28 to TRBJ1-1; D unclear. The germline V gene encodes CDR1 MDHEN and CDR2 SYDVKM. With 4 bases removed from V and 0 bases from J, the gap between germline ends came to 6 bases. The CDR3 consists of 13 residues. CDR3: CASSYGLNTEAFF. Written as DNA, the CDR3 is TGTGCCAGCAGTTACGGGCTGAACACTGAAGCTTTCTTT. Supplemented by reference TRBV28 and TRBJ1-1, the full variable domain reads DVKVTQSSRYLVKRTGEKVFLECVQDMDHENMFWYRQDPGLGLRLIYFSYDVKMKEKGDIPEGYSVSREKKERFSLILESASTNQTSMYLCASSYGLNTEAFFGQGTRLTVV.

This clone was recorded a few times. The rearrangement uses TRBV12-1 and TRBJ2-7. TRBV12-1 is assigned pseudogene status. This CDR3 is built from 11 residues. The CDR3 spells CASSFAYEQYF. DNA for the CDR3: TGTGCCAGCAGCTTTGCTTACGAGCAGTACTTC.

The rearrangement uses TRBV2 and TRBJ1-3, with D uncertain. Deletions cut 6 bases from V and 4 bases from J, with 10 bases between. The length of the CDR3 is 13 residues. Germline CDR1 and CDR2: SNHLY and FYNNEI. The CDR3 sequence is CASRRVTGNTIYF. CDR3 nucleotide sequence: TGTGCCAGCAGAAGGGTAACGGGAAACACCATATATTTT. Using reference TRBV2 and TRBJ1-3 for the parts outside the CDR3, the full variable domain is EPEVTQTPSHQVTQMGQEVILRCVPISNHLYFYWYRQILGQKVEFLVSFYNNEISEKSEIFDDQFSVERPDGSNFTLKIRSTKLEDSAMYFCASRRVTGNTIYFGEGSWLTVV.

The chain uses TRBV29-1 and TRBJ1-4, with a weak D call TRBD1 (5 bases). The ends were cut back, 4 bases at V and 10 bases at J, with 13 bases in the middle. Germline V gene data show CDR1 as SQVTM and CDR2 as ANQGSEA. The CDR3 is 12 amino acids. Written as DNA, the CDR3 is TGCAGCGTTGCCGCGGGGGAGGGAAAACTGTTTTTT. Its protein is CSVAAGEGKLFF.

The chain's CDR3 is CASSQRDRGGYTF. The CDR3 bases are TGTGCCAGTAGCCAACGGGACAGGGGAGGCTACACCTTC. This rearrangement joins TRBV19 to TRBJ1-2; 10 bases are a match to TRBD1. Germline V gene lookup returns CDR1 LNHDA and CDR2 SQIVND (reference sequence). J was trimmed by 8 bases and V by 6 bases; bases with no gene match: 6. This CDR3 contains 13 residues.

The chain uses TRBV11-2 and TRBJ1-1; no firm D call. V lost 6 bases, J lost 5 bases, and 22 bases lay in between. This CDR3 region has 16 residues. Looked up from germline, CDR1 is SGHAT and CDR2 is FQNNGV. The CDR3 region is CASRNFPGSRRTEAFF. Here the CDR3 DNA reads TGTGCCAGCAGGAATTTTCCGGGCTCCCGGAGGACTGAAGCTTTCTTT. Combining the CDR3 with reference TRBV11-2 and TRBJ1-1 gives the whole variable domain EAGVAQSPRYKIIEKRQSVAFWCNPISGHATLYWYQQILGQGPKLLIQFQNNGVVDDSQLPKDRFSAERLKGVDSTLKIQPAKLEDSAVYLCASRNFPGSRRTEAFFGQGTRLTVV.

CDR3 in DNA: TGTGCCATCAGTGAGAAAGGGACGGGAACCCGTGCGGAGCAGTTCTTC. Amino acids: CAISEKGTGTRAEQFF. The V call is TRBV10-3, the J call TRBJ2-1; D possibly uses TRBD1 or TRBD2 (5 bases each). Deletions cut 2 bases from V and 10 bases from J, with 21 bases between. The germline V gene has CDR1 ENHRY and CDR2 SYGVKD. This CDR3 is 16 amino acids long.